The 21 T cell receptor beta chains given below trace back to one sample, sequenced in a study of CXCR3-negative and CXCR3-positive naive CD8 T cells. Carrying UMI labels, the TRB cDNA libraries were prepared through 5' RACE. From the 5' RACE reads, TCRdb lists one entry per CDR3 protein and no DNA. The sample data list about 130,000 distinct CDR3 sequences. The sample consisted of naive CXCR3- CD8+ T cells from blood. Documented subset: CD45RO-CCR7+CD27+CD95- naive CD8+ T cells lacking CXCR3 (TNR3-). The receptors stem from a human donor in good health. Some clones in this sample may be carry-over from other donors' samples.

J is TRBJ2-7 and V is TRBV28; no DNA is available, so the TRBD1 call from TCRdb remains unchecked. The CDR3 has 14 residues. CDR1 and CDR2 (germline): MDHEN, SYDVKM. The CDR3 sequence is CASRPGTGRYGQYF. Looking up the rest from reference TRBV28 and TRBJ2-7 gives the full variable domain: DVKVTQSSRYLVKRTGEKVFLECVQDMDHENMFWYRQDPGLGLRLIYFSYDVKMKEKGDIPEGYSVSREKKERFSLILESASTNQTSMYLCASRPGTGRYGQYFGPGTRLTVT.

J is TRBJ2-1 and V is TRBV4-3; TCRdb names TRBD1, which stays unverified in the absence of DNA. This CDR3 has 13 residues. Germline CDR1 and CDR2: LGHNA and YSLEER. CDR3 sequence reads: CASSLAQGWEQFF.

The V call is TRBV7-2, the J call TRBJ2-3; the D call from TCRdb, TRBD1, cannot be confirmed without DNA. The CDR3 covers 15 residues. CDR1 SGHTA and CDR2 FQGNSA come from the germline V gene. The chain's CDR3 is CASSTFPGRTDTQYF.

The chain combines TRBV4-1 with TRBJ1-3; TCRdb outputs TRBD1, but without DNA this stays unchecked. Looked up from germline, CDR1 is MGHRA and CDR2 is YSYEKL. The CDR3 consists of 18 residues. This CDR3 is CASSQAGQTLSSGNTIYF.

This chain connects TRBV10-3 to TRBJ2-3; TCRdb picks TRBD2, but there is no DNA to check that call. CDR3 size: 14 residues. Germline loops: CDR1 ENHRY, CDR2 SYGVKD. CDR3 amino acids: CAISDAGLSFTQYF.

The rearrangement links TRBV29-1 to TRBJ2-7. The CDR3 runs 13 residues. Germline V gene lookup returns CDR1 SQVTM and CDR2 ANQGSEA. This CDR3 is CSVHYPNSYEQYF.

The CDR3 sequence is CASSSPDRPGHEQFF. The gene calls are TRBV7-8 and TRBJ2-1; TCRdb's D call of TRBD1 is untestable without DNA. The CDR3 is 15 residues long. The germline CDR1 and CDR2 sequences are SGHVS and FQNEAQ.

The V gene is TRBV27, the J gene TRBJ2-7. The CDR3 is 15 residues long. Germline CDR1 reads MNHEY; CDR2 reads SMNVEV (reference sequence). The CDR3 sequence: CASSLDWGPSYEQYF.

The V call is TRBV7-8, the J call TRBJ2-1; TCRdb reports TRBD1, a call that lacks DNA to check it against. The CDR3 is 15 amino acids. In germline, CDR1 is SGHVS, CDR2 FQNEAQ. The CDR3 sequence is CASSFPEGRYNEQFF.

The chain couples TRBV29-1 to TRBJ2-7; TCRdb calls TRBD2, which cannot be checked without DNA. The CDR3 contains 14 residues. Germline V lookup: CDR1 SQVTM, CDR2 ANQGSEA. The CDR3 is CSVGTSGRAYEQYF.

V is TRBV14 and J is TRBJ2-1; the D call of TRBD1 rests on TCRdb alone, since no DNA is present to check it. Germline V gene lookup returns CDR1 SGHDN and CDR2 FVKESK. The CDR3 contains 13 residues. The CDR3 sequence is CASSQTGINEQFF.

The rearrangement joins TRBV6-6 to TRBJ1-1. CDR1 is MNHNY, CDR2 SVGAGI, per germline (reference sequence). The CDR3 is made up of 15 amino acids. CDR3 sequence: CASSYGEGKNTEAFF.

The CDR3 protein is CASSNNRAKGPYEQYF. The rearrangement joins TRBV7-9 to TRBJ2-7; TCRdb selects TRBD1, and the lack of DNA leaves this call unchecked. CDR3 length: 16 residues. Germline assignment: CDR1 SEHNR and CDR2 FQNEAQ (reference sequence).

The chain joins TRBV24-1 to TRBJ1-4; TCRdb returns TRBD1, unconfirmable since there is no DNA. Germline V gene lookup returns CDR1 KGHDR and CDR2 SFDVKD. This CDR3 region has 18 residues. CDR3 amino acids: CATSDGTDTTSTNEKLFF.

The J gene is TRBJ2-7, the V gene TRBV7-9; checking the TCRdb D call of TRBD1 is not possible without DNA. Germline V gives CDR1 SEHNR, CDR2 FQNEAQ (reference sequence). The CDR3 loop spans 15 amino acids. The CDR3 reads CASSPTVMDTYEQYF.

CDR3 region: CASRTTREGEKLFF. The V gene is TRBV13, the J gene TRBJ1-4. The CDR3 is made up of 14 amino acids. Germline CDR1 reads PRHDT; CDR2 reads FYEKMQ (reference sequence).

The CDR3 protein is CASSQDDRGRFWEQYF. The chain couples TRBV3-1 to TRBJ2-7; TCRdb returns TRBD1, unconfirmable since there is no DNA. Germline-derived CDR1 and CDR2 are LGHDT and YNNKEL (reference sequence). CDR3 size: 16 residues.

V is TRBV6-6 and J is TRBJ2-5; the D call from TCRdb, TRBD2, cannot be confirmed without DNA. CDR1 MNHNY and CDR2 SVGAGI come from the germline V gene (reference sequence). This CDR3 has 17 amino acids. This chain's CDR3 is CASRPRGSGVIQETQYF.

V is TRBV9 and J is TRBJ2-1. Looked up from germline, CDR1 is SGDLS and CDR2 is YYNGEE. CDR3 length: 13 residues. The CDR3 reads CASSGDSYNEQFF.

The genes are TRBV9 and TRBJ2-1; TCRdb outputs TRBD2, but without DNA this stays unchecked. The CDR3 runs to 14 residues. In germline, CDR1 is SGDLS, CDR2 YYNGEE. The CDR3 region is CASSVSSGENEQFF. The whole variable domain, filled in from reference TRBV9 and TRBJ2-1, reads DSGVTQTPKHLITATGQRVTLRCSPRSGDLSVYWYQQSLDQGLQFLIQYYNGEERAKGNILERFSAQQFPDLHSELNLSSLELGDSALYFCASSVSSGENEQFFGPGTRLTVL.

This chain links TRBV4-2 with TRBJ2-1; the TRBD1 assignment by TCRdb is unverifiable without DNA. The CDR3 runs 16 residues. Germline values: CDR1 LGHNA, CDR2 YNFKEQ. CDR3 region: CASSQGAGAAYNEQFF.